The following is a TCR beta chain sequence with its context. Original processing methods: Estimates of nucleated cell counts were drawn from the amplification of reference gene primers. Using immunoSEQ multiplex PCR, the repertoire was profiled, and TCRdb retains in-frame clones only, with some absent. The V and J calls and clone size were taken over from that table, and D and trimming were inferred from the DNA. The table shows a few hundred thousand clones, with about nine tenths occurring only once. The sample is drawn from a study of blood T cell repertoires in COVID-19. Study information: The samples span acute and convalescent COVID-19 from the United States, Italy and Spain. In each case, the material was cDNA or gDNA derived from T cells, B-cell-depleted T cells, or PBMCs.

Recovery among Cohort 3 donors was established by two negative PCRs, clearance, or symptom resolution. The TCR sequence derives from a man between 18 and 29 years old who had recovered from COVID-19. The sequenced sample consisted of PBMCs or T cells enriched from blood (not recorded which).

The CDR3 protein is CASSTGQGPSGYTF. CDR3 sequence (DNA): TGTGCCAGCAGCACCGGACAGGGACCGTCTGGCTACACCTTC. The chain joins TRBV28 to TRBJ1-2; 8 nucleotides agree with TRBD1. The germline CDR1 and CDR2 sequences are MDHEN and SYDVKM. V shed 6 bases and J 7 bases; nucleotides not matched to a gene: 10. CDR3 size: 14 residues.